This T cell receptor (beta chain) emerged from a study of blood T cell repertoires in COVID-19. Study details: T cells, B-cell-depleted T cells, or PBMCs provided the cDNA or gDNA that served as material.

Original analysis: Amplification with reference gene primers provided the estimates of nucleated cell counts. Only in-frame clones appear in the TCRdb table, and some are missing; sequencing was by immunoSEQ multiplex PCR. For V, J and clone size, that table is used; D and trimming come from the DNA. The data contain about 270,000 clones, less than 90% of them singletons. Unmatched junction bases numbered 5, after V lost 3 bases and J lost 5 bases. The germline V gene has CDR1 SGHTA and CDR2 FQGNSA. This CDR3 is 14 amino acids long. This sequence was found in a woman aged 70-85 years with COVID-19, enrolled during active disease. Sequenced: peripheral blood. The V call is TRBV7-2, the J call TRBJ1-2; 8 positions agree with TRBD1. The CDR3 DNA is TGTGCCAGCAGCTTCCCGGGACAGGAATATGGCTACACCTTC. Encoded protein: CASSFPGQEYGYTF. Filled out from reference TRBV7-2 and TRBJ1-2, the complete variable domain reads GAGVSQSPSNKVTEKGKDVELRCDPISGHTALYWYRQSLGQGLEFLIYFQGNSAPDKSGLPSDRFSAERTGGSVSTLTIQRTQQEDSAVYLCASSFPGQEYGYTFGSGTRLTVV.